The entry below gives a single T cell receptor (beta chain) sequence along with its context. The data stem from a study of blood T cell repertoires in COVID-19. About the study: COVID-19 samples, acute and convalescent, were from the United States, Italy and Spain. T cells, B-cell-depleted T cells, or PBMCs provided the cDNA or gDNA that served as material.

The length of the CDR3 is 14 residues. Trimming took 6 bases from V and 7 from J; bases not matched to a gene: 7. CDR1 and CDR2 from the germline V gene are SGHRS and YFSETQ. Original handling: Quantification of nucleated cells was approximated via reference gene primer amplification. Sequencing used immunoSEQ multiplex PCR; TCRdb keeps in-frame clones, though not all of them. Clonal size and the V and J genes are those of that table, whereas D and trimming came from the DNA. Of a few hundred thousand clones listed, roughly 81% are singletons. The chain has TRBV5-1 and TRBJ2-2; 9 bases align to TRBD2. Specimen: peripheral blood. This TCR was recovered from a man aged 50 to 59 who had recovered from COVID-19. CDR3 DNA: TGCGCCAGCAAGGCCGGGACTAGCATCGGGGAGCTGTTTTTT. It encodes CASKAGTSIGELFF.